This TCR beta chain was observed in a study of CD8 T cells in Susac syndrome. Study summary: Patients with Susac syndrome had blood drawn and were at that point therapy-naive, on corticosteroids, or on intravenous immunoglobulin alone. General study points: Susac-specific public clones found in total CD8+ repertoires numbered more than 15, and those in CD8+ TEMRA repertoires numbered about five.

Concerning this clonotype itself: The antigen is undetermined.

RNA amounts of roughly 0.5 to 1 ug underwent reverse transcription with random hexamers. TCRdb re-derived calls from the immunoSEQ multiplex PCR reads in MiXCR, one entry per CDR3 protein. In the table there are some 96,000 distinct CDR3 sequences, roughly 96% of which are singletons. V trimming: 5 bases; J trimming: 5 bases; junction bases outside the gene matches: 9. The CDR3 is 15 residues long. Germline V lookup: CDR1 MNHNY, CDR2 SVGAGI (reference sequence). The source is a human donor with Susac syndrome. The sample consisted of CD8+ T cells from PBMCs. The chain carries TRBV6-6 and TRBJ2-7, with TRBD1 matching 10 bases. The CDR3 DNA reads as TGTGCCAGCAGTCGCCTCCGGGACAGGGGCAACGAGCAGTACTTC. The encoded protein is CASSRLRDRGNEQYF.